The present T cell receptor (beta chain) was sequenced within a study of CD8 T cells in ankylosing spondylitis. Study conclusions and caveats: Matched ankylosing spondylitis synovial fluid reportedly contained a significantly enriched population of disease-linked clones.

Many counts were recorded for this clonotype. What it binds is not known. This CDR3 has 11 amino acids. Germline CDR1 reads SQVTM; CDR2 reads ANQGSEA. V was cut by 6 bases and J by 1 base, with 6 bases left in between. In TCRdb, the 5' RACE reads were re-called with MiXCR into one record per CDR3 protein. This sample has about 240,000 distinct CDR3 sequences; 8.6% occur once, and the top ten carry under 7.5%. Material for sequencing was blood, either unsorted or a sorted T cell fraction (not recorded which). The chain carries TRBV29-1 and TRBJ1-1; D is ambiguous. The sequence was collected from a male donor with ankylosing spondylitis or in good health (not recorded which). Written as DNA, the CDR3 is TGCAGCGTCCACAAGAACACTGAAGCTTTCTTT. It codes for CSVHKNTEAFF.